This TCR beta chain appears in the sequencing data of a study of blood T cells in healthy people across ages. General study findings and limits: Diversity estimates drawn from one million T cells were deemed underestimates.

The authors ran a second PCR of about 6 to 11 cycles using a sample-barcoded 5' primer and a J-beta primer mix. Every cDNA molecule carried a tag from a template-switch adaptor bearing 12 random nucleotides. TCRdb ran MiXCR on the 5' RACE reads and lists one entry per CDR3 protein. The repertoire includes some 860,000 distinct CDR3 sequences, roughly 56% of them detected once, and roughly 24% sits in the top ten. The donors, all healthy, were Caucasians living in Russia, aged roughly 6 to 100. Each sample yielded at least 6 million isolated PBMCs. Germline CDR1 and CDR2: MGHDK and SYGVNS. Trimming cost V 0 bases and J 2 bases, with 9 bases left between them. The CDR3 sequence is 15 residues long. This clonotype was detected only a few times. Its target is unknown.

This sequence joins TRBV25-1 and TRBJ2-3; perhaps TRBD2 as D (6 bases). The TCR comes from a man aged 40-49 years in good health. Sequenced sample: blood. CDR3 sequence (DNA): TGTGCCAGCAGTGAATATGGCGGGAACACAGATACGCAGTATTTT. Translation gives CASSEYGGNTDTQYF.